These 22 T cell receptor beta chains came from one sample sequenced in a study of T-cell memory formation after mild COVID-19. TCRdb re-called the 5' RACE reads through MiXCR, storing one row per CDR3 protein. This sample yields about 350,000 distinct CDR3 sequences, of which 12% to 15% are seen a single time; 22% belongs to the top ten. The sequenced material came from PBMCs or a T cell subset sorted from them (not recorded which). The origin of the receptors is a man between 18 and 29 years old who had mild COVID-19 (a few samples of this study predate the infection). Cell type and time point are not known.

The chain links TRBV5-1 to TRBJ2-2; TRBD1 is a possible D gene (5 bases). V was trimmed by 1 base and J by 0 bases, leaving 7 bases between them. The CDR3 extends over 15 amino acids. CDR1 is SGHRS, CDR2 YFSETQ, per germline. The CDR3 region has the DNA TGCGCCAGCAGCTTGAACAGGCCGAACACCGGGGAGCTGTTTTTT. Translated, it gives CASSLNRPNTGELFF.

This chain connects TRBV20-1 to TRBJ2-7, with D possibly being TRBD1 or TRBD2 (5 bases each). Trimming took off 8 bases at V and 0 bases at J, with 17 bases between the two ends. CDR1 and CDR2 from the germline V gene are DFQATT and SNEGSKA (reference sequence). The CDR3 runs 14 residues. CDR3 loop: CSPGARHSSYEQYV. DNA of the CDR3: TGCAGTCCCGGGGCCCGACATAGCTCCTACGAGCAGTACGTC.

This clonotype occurred a few times. V gene TRBV28 combines with J gene TRBJ2-1, with D tentatively TRBD2 (6 bases). Trimming stripped 6 bases from V and 8 bases from J, with 17 bases between. The CDR3 sequence is 14 residues long. Germline lookup yields CDR1 MDHEN and CDR2 SYDVKM. This chain's CDR3 is CASRDYGGKDEQFF. The CDR3 DNA reads TGTGCCAGCAGAGACTACGGCGGGAAGGATGAGCAGTTCTTC.

The V call is TRBV12-3 or TRBV12-4, the J call TRBJ1-1, with D unresolved. V was trimmed by 3 bases and J by 5 bases, leaving 10 bases between them. The CDR3 runs to 13 residues. Here the CDR3 DNA reads TGTGCCAGCAGTTTTGGTCGGGAAACTGAAGCTTTCTTT. It codes for CASSFGRETEAFF.

The chain joins TRBV2 to TRBJ1-2; 7 nucleotides align to TRBD1. V dropped 6 bases and J dropped 1; count of bases not matched to a gene: 8. CDR3 length equals 15 residues. Germline lookup yields CDR1 SNHLY and CDR2 FYNNEI. The CDR3 region is CASRLETGINYGYTF. CDR3 nucleotides: TGTGCCAGCAGGCTAGAGACAGGGATTAACTATGGCTACACCTTC.

This clonotype was picked up a small number of times. Written as DNA, the CDR3 is TGCAGTGCTGGAGGGCCGGGACAGGGGACCTACGAGCAGTACTTC. It codes for CSAGGPGQGTYEQYF. The chain combines TRBV20-1 with TRBJ2-7, with TRBD1 matching over 10 bases. The germline CDR1 and CDR2 sequences are DFQATT and SNEGSKA (reference sequence). Trimming at V came to 5 bases and at J to 2 bases, leaving 9 bases not matched to a gene. This CDR3 has 15 amino acids.

This clonotype has at least ten counts. The gene calls are TRBV10-3 and TRBJ2-7; D is unclear. There are 13 residues in the CDR3. Germline-derived CDR1 and CDR2 are ENHRY and SYGVKD. The V and J ends lost 0 bases and 0 bases respectively, with 3 bases between them. CDR3 bases: TGTGCCATCAGTGAGTCCCCCTCCTACGAGCAGTACGTC. This sequence encodes CAISESPSYEQYV.

This clonotype was counted once. The chain employs TRBV4-3 and TRBJ2-1, with 8 positions matching TRBD2. J gave up 4 bases and V 1 base, and 9 bases lay outside the gene matches. Germline V gene sequence: CDR1 LGHNA, CDR2 YSLEER. The CDR3 has 17 amino acids. The CDR3 region is CASSQGPSAGGYNEQFF. The CDR3 coding sequence is TGCGCCAGCAGCCAAGGCCCTTCGGCGGGGGGTTACAATGAGCAGTTCTTC.

The genes are TRBV6-5 and TRBJ1-6; D remains ambiguous. V dropped 0 bases and J dropped 10 bases, with 13 bases sitting between them. Germline V gene data show CDR1 as MNHEY and CDR2 as SVGAGI. CDR3 length equals 15 residues. The CDR3 bases are TGTGCCAGCAGTTACTCGACGTTCCGGCCCTCACCCCTCCACTTT. It is translated as CASSYSTFRPSPLHF.

The V and J genes are TRBV6-5 and TRBJ1-2, with D uncertain. Germline CDR1 reads MNHEY; CDR2 reads SVGAGI. Trimming took off 5 bases at V and 4 bases at J, with 11 bases between the two ends. The CDR3 length is 13 residues. In nucleotides, the CDR3 is TGTGCCAGCAGTGATCCCGAAACCTATGGCTACACCTTC. Its translation is CASSDPETYGYTF.

This clonotype was counted between two and nine times. The chain uses TRBV7-2 and TRBJ2-7; TRBD2 agrees at 10 bases. V shed 1 base and J 0 bases; nucleotides not matched to a gene: 3. CDR3 size: 16 residues. CDR1 SGHTA and CDR2 FQGNSA come from the germline V gene. This CDR3 is CASSLELAGASYEQYF. The CDR3 DNA reads TGTGCCAGCAGCTTAGAGCTAGCGGGGGCCTCCTACGAGCAGTACTTC.

This clonotype was recorded many times. The chain joins TRBV4-1 to TRBJ2-3, with TRBD2 matching 11 bases. V lost 2 bases to trimming and J lost 6 bases; unmatched junction nucleotides: 4. This CDR3 spans 15 amino acids. CDR1 is MGHRA, CDR2 YSYEKL, per germline. DNA for the CDR3: TGCGCCAGCAGCCAACCCGGGACTAGCGGTGATACGCAGTATTTT. Translating it yields CASSQPGTSGDTQYF.

V and J are TRBV10-1 and TRBJ2-1; the D gene could be TRBD1 or TRBD2 (6 bases each). In germline, CDR1 is WNHNN, CDR2 SYGVQD (reference sequence). V gave up 9 bases and J gave up 0 bases, with 12 bases separating them. This CDR3 has 14 residues. CDR3: CASSGQSSYNEQFF. In DNA form, the CDR3 reads TGCGCCAGTAGCGGACAGAGCTCCTACAATGAGCAGTTCTTC.

The V call is TRBV28, the J call TRBJ1-5, with D perhaps TRBD1 (5 bases). V was shortened by 2 bases and J by 5 bases, with 13 bases between the two germline ends. The CDR3 is made up of 15 amino acids. CDR1 and CDR2 from the germline V gene are MDHEN and SYDVKM. The CDR3 DNA sequence: TGTGCCAGCAGTTTACCAGGGATAGGGGATCAGCCCCAGCATTTT. This encodes CASSLPGIGDQPQHF.

V and J are TRBV15 and TRBJ1-2; possibly TRBD1 for D (6 bases). Germline V lookup: CDR1 LNHNV, CDR2 YYDKDF (reference sequence). This CDR3 is 15 amino acids long. Between the trimmed V and J ends, which lost 5 bases and 3 bases, there was a span of 16 bases. This CDR3 is CATSDLRGADYGYTF. Here the CDR3 DNA reads TGTGCCACCAGCGACCTCCGGGGGGCAGACTATGGCTACACCTTC.

This clonotype was picked up many times. This chain joins TRBV5-1 and TRBJ2-5; either TRBD1 or TRBD2 may supply D (5 bases each). The germline V and J ends were trimmed by 5 bases and 1 base, with 9 bases remaining between them. The CDR3 length is 13 residues. In germline, CDR1 is SGHRS, CDR2 YFSETQ. In DNA, the CDR3 is TGCGCCAGCAGTCGGGACGGCCAAGAGACCCAGTACTTC. Encoded protein: CASSRDGQETQYF.

This clonotype was seen a few times. The chain combines TRBV2 with TRBJ2-7, with D maybe TRBD1 (6 bases). This CDR3 spans 13 amino acids. Trimming took 8 bases from V and 3 from J, leaving 14 bases between them. Germline V CDR1 and CDR2: SNHLY, FYNNEI. DNA for the CDR3: TGTGCCAGCCAGGGGACCGATGACTACGAGCAGTACTTC. Translating gives CASQGTDDYEQYF.

The table lists this clonotype with many counts. This chain joins TRBV7-9 and TRBJ2-1, with no clear D. V was cut by 1 base and J by 9 bases, with 7 bases left in between. From germline, CDR1 is SEHNR and CDR2 FQNEAQ (reference sequence). CDR3 length: 12 amino acids. CDR3 in amino acids: CASSLVGGEQFF. The CDR3 coding sequence is TGTGCCAGCAGCTTAGTAGGCGGTGAGCAGTTCTTC.

This clonotype has more than one count but fewer than ten. The gene calls are TRBV5-1 and TRBJ2-6; D remains unclear. Trimming shortened V by 1 base and J by 0 bases, and 11 bases separated the two germline ends. This CDR3 contains 17 residues. Germline CDR1 reads SGHRS; CDR2 reads YFSETQ. The CDR3 is CASSLKLQTSGANVLTF. The DNA for the CDR3 is TGCGCCAGCAGCTTGAAACTACAAACCTCTGGGGCCAACGTCCTGACTTTC.

The rearrangement joins TRBV3-1 to TRBJ1-5; D is possibly TRBD1 (5 bases). V lost 1 base and J lost 6, with 13 bases in between. Germline CDR1 is LGHDT and CDR2 is YNNKEL (reference sequence). CDR3 size: 15 residues. In nucleotides, the CDR3 is TGTGCCAGCAGCCAAGGCGACGGGGGAGGTCAGCCCCAGCATTTT. This sequence encodes CASSQGDGGGQPQHF.

The chain is built from TRBV20-1 and TRBJ2-7, with TRBD1 as a possible D gene (6 bases). Per germline, CDR1 DFQATT and CDR2 SNEGSKA (reference sequence). V was trimmed by 6 bases and J by 3 bases, leaving 18 bases between them. This CDR3 is 14 amino acids long. The CDR3 protein is CSAVRDTIFYEQYV. CDR3 sequence (DNA): TGCAGTGCGGTTCGGGACACCATATTCTACGAGCAGTACGTC.

This clonotype was counted at least ten times. The V call is TRBV19, the J call TRBJ1-1, with TRBD1 as a possible D gene (5 bases). From germline, CDR1 is LNHDA and CDR2 SQIVND (reference sequence). Trimming shortened V by 5 bases and J by 4 bases, and 11 bases separated the two germline ends. The CDR3 contains 13 residues. CDR3 coding DNA: TGTGCCAGTAGTGCTCAGGGCAGCACTGAAGCTTTCTTT. Its protein is CASSAQGSTEAFF. The full variable domain, its missing parts supplied by reference TRBV19 and TRBJ1-1, is DGGITQSPKYLFRKEGQNVTLSCEQNLNHDAMYWYRQDPGQGLRLIYYSQIVNDFQKGDIAEGYSVSREKKESFPLTVTSAQKNPTAFYLCASSAQGSTEAFFGQGTRLTVV.